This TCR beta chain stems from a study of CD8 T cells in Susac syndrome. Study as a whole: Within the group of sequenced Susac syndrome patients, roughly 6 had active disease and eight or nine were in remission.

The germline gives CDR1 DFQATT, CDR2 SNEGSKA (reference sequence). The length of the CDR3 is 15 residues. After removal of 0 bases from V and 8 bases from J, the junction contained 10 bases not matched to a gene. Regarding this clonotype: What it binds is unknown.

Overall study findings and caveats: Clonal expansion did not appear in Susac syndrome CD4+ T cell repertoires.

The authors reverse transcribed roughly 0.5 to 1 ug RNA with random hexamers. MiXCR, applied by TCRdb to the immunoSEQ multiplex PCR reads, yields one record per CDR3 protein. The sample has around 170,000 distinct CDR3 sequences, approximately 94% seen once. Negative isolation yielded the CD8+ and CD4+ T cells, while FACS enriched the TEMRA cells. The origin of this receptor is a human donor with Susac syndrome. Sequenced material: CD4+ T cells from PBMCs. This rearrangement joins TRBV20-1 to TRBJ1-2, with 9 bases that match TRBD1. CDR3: CSAREPLQGARGYTF. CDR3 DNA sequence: TGCAGTGCTAGAGAGCCCTTACAGGGGGCGAGGGGCTACACCTTC.